Shown below are 20 T cell receptor beta chains from a single sample sequenced in a study of OX40 agonist ivuxolimab in advanced cancers. Profiled with immunoSEQ multiplex PCR; TCRdb holds only in-frame clones, not every one. The sample holds 77,000 or so clones; around 85% are singletons and the top ten take under 2.5%. Source: CD4+ or CD8+ T cells sorted from blood, taken in a trial of the OX40 agonist ivuxolimab. These receptors were obtained from an adult with an advanced solid tumor such as melanoma, head and neck, liver or kidney cancer.

This clone has a single count. The V and J genes are TRBV27 and TRBJ2-7, with 13 nucleotides matching TRBD2. The length of the CDR3 is 16 residues. Germline-derived CDR1 and CDR2 are MNHEY and SMNVEV (reference sequence). Trimming took 6 bases from V and 5 from J; bases not matched to a gene: 10. CDR3: CASSLLETSGRNEQYF. CDR3 coding DNA: TGTGCCAGCAGCCTACTTGAGACTAGCGGGAGGAACGAGCAGTACTTC.

CDR3 residues: CAISERIGAGTNEKLFF. The CDR3, as DNA: TGTGCCATCAGTGAGCGGATTGGGGCAGGGACTAATGAAAAACTGTTTTTT. V is TRBV10-3 and J is TRBJ1-4, with a tentative D call TRBD1 (5 bases). There are 17 residues in the CDR3. V lost 2 bases and J 2 bases, leaving 15 bases between the germline ends. From germline, CDR1 is ENHRY and CDR2 SYGVKD.

The chain combines TRBV7-3 with TRBJ2-2, with a weak D call TRBD2 (6 bases). With 2 bases removed from V and 5 bases from J, the gap between germline ends came to 6 bases. The CDR3 has 13 amino acids. Germline-derived CDR1 and CDR2 are SGHTA and FQGTGA. CDR3 amino acids: CASSLRGTGELFF. DNA of the CDR3: TGTGCCAGCAGCTTACGGGGGACCGGGGAGCTGTTTTTT.

This clone was recorded once. This sequence joins TRBV6-5 and TRBJ1-1; D might be TRBD1 (6 bases). Germline V gene sequence: CDR1 MNHEY, CDR2 SVGAGI. V lost 2 bases and J lost 1, with 11 bases in between. This CDR3 has 15 amino acids. This CDR3 reads CASSYASQGNTEAFF. CDR3 DNA: TGTGCCAGCAGTTACGCGTCACAGGGGAACACTGAAGCTTTCTTT.

This chain links TRBV5-4 with TRBJ2-1; D is unresolved. V dropped 7 bases and J dropped 4 bases, with 12 bases sitting between them. The CDR3 sequence is 13 residues long. CDR1 is SGHNT, CDR2 YYREEE, per germline (reference sequence). CDR3 loop: CASFFWGYNEQFF. In DNA form, the CDR3 reads TGTGCCAGCTTTTTTTGGGGTTACAATGAGCAGTTCTTC. Variable domain in full (rest from reference TRBV5-4 and TRBJ2-1): ETGVTQSPTHLIKTRGQQVTLRCSSQSGHNTVSWYQQALGQGPQFIFQYYREEENGRGNFPPRFSGLQFPNYSSELNVNALELDDSALYLCASFFWGYNEQFFGPGTRLTVL.

The V call is TRBV19, the J call TRBJ2-1; a weak D match, TRBD1 (6 bases). Germline CDR1 reads LNHDA; CDR2 reads SQIVND (reference sequence). The CDR3 has 14 residues. Between the trimmed V and J ends, which lost 9 bases and 0 bases, there was a span of 12 bases. In DNA, the CDR3 is TGTGCCAGCCACAACAGGGACTCCTACAATGAGCAGTTCTTC. It specifies CASHNRDSYNEQFF.

This chain uses TRBV6-1 with TRBJ2-7; 9 nucleotides agree with TRBD1. The germline V gene has CDR1 MNHNS and CDR2 SASEGT. The CDR3 consists of 16 residues. The V segment lost 2 bases and the J segment 2 bases; nucleotides outside the gene matches: 7. CDR3 DNA: TGTGCCAGCAGTGAAATTTCGGGACAGGGAGCCTACGAGCAGTACTTC. Encoded protein: CASSEISGQGAYEQYF.

The chain recombines TRBV6-5 with TRBJ1-1; possible D gene TRBD1, 5 bases. Between the trimmed V and J ends, which lost 6 bases and 3 bases, there was a span of 11 bases. Germline CDR1 is MNHEY and CDR2 is SVGAGI. The CDR3 has 13 residues. CDR3 amino acids: CASSTLQDTEAFF. DNA for the CDR3: TGTGCCAGCAGCACCTTACAGGACACTGAAGCTTTCTTT.

This chain joins TRBV7-9 and TRBJ2-3; 10 bases agree with TRBD1. Germline CDR1 SEHNR, CDR2 FQNEAQ (reference sequence). The V gene end was trimmed by 6 bases and the J gene end by 2 bases; junction bases not matched to a gene: 8. The CDR3 has 16 amino acids. This CDR3 reads CASSRAGTGDTDTQYF. CDR3 DNA: TGTGCCAGCAGTCGTGCCGGGACAGGGGACACAGATACGCAGTATTTT.

This chain connects TRBV18 to TRBJ2-2, with D hard to call. V was trimmed by 3 bases and J by 10 bases, leaving 9 bases between them. Germline loops: CDR1 KGHSH, CDR2 LQKENI. The CDR3 totals 12 residues. CDR3 DNA sequence: TGTGCCAGCTCACCGACGCATCCGGAGCTGTTTTTT. Translating gives CASSPTHPELFF.

The count of this clone is one. The V and J genes are TRBV2 and TRBJ2-2, with 10 bases aligning to TRBD1. V dropped 4 bases and J dropped 2; count of bases not matched to a gene: 1. The CDR3 contains 15 residues. Looked up from germline, CDR1 is SNHLY and CDR2 is FYNNEI. The CDR3 region is CASSVTGGNTGELFF. The DNA for the CDR3 is TGTGCCAGCAGTGTGACAGGGGGCAACACCGGGGAGCTGTTTTTT.

The rearrangement links TRBV28 to TRBJ2-4; 8 nucleotides match TRBD2. This CDR3 comprises 17 residues. The ends lost 5 bases at V and 4 bases at J; junction bases unmatched: 13. Germline values: CDR1 MDHEN, CDR2 SYDVKM. CDR3 DNA sequence: TGTGCCAGCAGTCCCCTGGGACGGACTAGCTATAAAAACATTCAGTACTTC. Translated: CASSPLGRTSYKNIQYF.

This sequence joins TRBV7-2 and TRBJ1-2; D is uncertain. The CDR3 has 13 residues. The ends were cut back, 3 bases at V and 8 bases at J, with 13 bases in the middle. The germline V gene encodes CDR1 SGHTA and CDR2 FQGNSA. The CDR3 spells CASSFGRKGGYTF. Here the CDR3 DNA reads TGTGCCAGCAGCTTTGGCAGGAAGGGAGGCTACACCTTC.

The chain links TRBV7-3 to TRBJ1-2; TRBD1 matches 11 bases. Germline loops: CDR1 SGHTA, CDR2 FQGTGA. CDR3 length: 13 residues. The J segment lost 11 bases and the V segment lost 4 bases, leaving 6 bases of the junction unmatched. The CDR3: CASSSDRGRRYTF. CDR3 bases: TGTGCCAGCAGCTCGGACAGGGGGCGTCGGTACACCTTC.

The V call is TRBV7-2, the J call TRBJ1-6, with 7 bases aligning to TRBD1. With V trimmed by 5 bases and J by 6 bases, 4 bases remained unmatched. The CDR3 contains 14 residues. From germline, CDR1 is SGHTA and CDR2 FQGNSA. CDR3 bases: TGTGCCAGCAGCCCACGACAGGGTAATTCACCCCTCCACTTT. Its translation is CASSPRQGNSPLHF.

The genes are TRBV7-2 and TRBJ1-5, with D unresolved. V lost 5 bases and J lost 6, with 14 bases in between. Germline CDR1 is SGHTA and CDR2 is FQGNSA. The CDR3 runs to 14 residues. The CDR3 sequence: CASSVGQIIQPQHF. CDR3 DNA: TGTGCCAGCAGCGTTGGGCAAATAATTCAGCCCCAGCATTTT. The full variable domain, rest sourced from reference TRBV7-2 and TRBJ1-5, is GAGVSQSPSNKVTEKGKDVELRCDPISGHTALYWYRQSLGQGLEFLIYFQGNSAPDKSGLPSDRFSAERTGGSVSTLTIQRTQQEDSAVYLCASSVGQIIQPQHFGDGTRLSIL.

The V gene is TRBV9, the J gene TRBJ2-3; TRBD2 matches 9 bases. V was clipped by 3 bases and J by 4 bases; unmatched bases: 12. This CDR3 region has 17 residues. CDR1 is SGDLS and CDR2 is YYNGEE in the germline V gene. The CDR3 DNA sequence: TGTGCCAGCAGCGCCAGAGGGCGGGGGGGCTTTGCAGATACGCAGTATTTT. This gives the protein CASSARGRGGFADTQYF.

V gene TRBV11-3 combines with J gene TRBJ2-1; no reliable D call. This CDR3 comprises 13 residues. Germline CDR1 is SGHNT and CDR2 is YENEEA. V gave up 0 bases and J gave up 3 bases, with 3 bases separating them. CDR3 DNA sequence: TGTGCCAGCAGCTTAGACAGCTACAATGAGCAGTTCTTC. Translation: CASSLDSYNEQFF.

As to this clone: The junction departs from germline at one end; a sequencing error may be responsible. The chain is built from TRBV4-1 and TRBJ2-7, with D perhaps TRBD1 (6 bases). CDR3 length equals 15 residues. CDR1 is MGHRA and CDR2 is YSYEKL in the germline V gene. In nucleotides, the CDR3 is TGCGCCAGCAGCCAAGATCCAGGGACATCCTTCGAGCAGTACTTC. It codes for CASSQDPGTSFEQYF.

This clone was seen a handful of times. The chain couples TRBV7-2 to TRBJ1-2; tentatively, D is TRBD1 (6 bases). The CDR3 length is 14 residues. Trimming pared 5 bases from V and 8 bases from J, leaving 18 bases between. The germline gives CDR1 SGHTA, CDR2 FQGNSA. The CDR3 is CASSTPGHFWGYTF. CDR3 nucleotide sequence: TGTGCCAGCAGCACGCCGGGACACTTTTGGGGCTACACCTTC.